One and the same sample provided the 22 T cell receptor beta chains below, sequenced in a study of a mutant IDH1 vaccine in newly diagnosed glioma. Time point here: week 35, safety follow-up. Vaccination used 300 ug of mutant IDH1 20-mer peptide per dose, with topical imiquimod. These TCRs are of unknown antigen specificity. Sequencing was performed with immunoSEQ multiplex PCR; in TCRdb, only in-frame clones are kept and a portion is missing. Of 50,000 to 70,000 clones in the sample, approximately 80% were seen once. Sequencing was performed on PBMCs, taken from a glioma patient whose treatment included an IDH1 peptide vaccine. The origin of the receptors is a young man with glioma.

This clone was recorded a few times. The chain uses TRBV5-6 and TRBJ1-1; D is possibly TRBD1 (5 bases). The germline CDR1 and CDR2 sequences are SGHDT and YYEEEE. Trimming removed 3 bases from V and 5 bases from J, with 17 bases in between. The CDR3 runs 15 residues. For the CDR3, the DNA is TGTGCCAGCAGCTACCCTAGTGGGGGTCGGACTGAAGCTTTCTTT. Amino acids: CASSYPSGGRTEAFF.

The V and J genes are TRBV28 and TRBJ1-4; 7 positions agree with TRBD1. The CDR3 spans 15 residues. The junction had 13 bases not matched to a gene; V was cut back by 10 bases and J by 5 bases. Germline V CDR1 and CDR2: MDHEN, SYDVKM. DNA of the CDR3: TGTGCCACCAAGTTCGGGGGACAGAAAAATGAAAAACTGTTTTTT. Its translation is CATKFGGQKNEKLFF.

A note on this clone: Germline is not matched at one junction end, which may reflect a read error. The rearrangement joins TRBV7-9 to TRBJ2-5, with 11 bases matching TRBD1. This CDR3 comprises 15 residues. Germline values: CDR1 SEHNR, CDR2 FQNEAQ (reference sequence). CDR3 sequence (DNA): TGTGCCGGCAGCAAAGGGACAGGGGGCCAAGAGACCCAGTACTTC. It is translated as CAGSKGTGGQETQYF.

The J gene is TRBJ2-7, the V gene TRBV19; TRBD1 aligns across 7 bases. CDR1 LNHDA and CDR2 SQIVND come from the germline V gene (reference sequence). The length of the CDR3 is 14 residues. V gave up 4 bases and J gave up 2 bases; unmatched junction bases: 5. In DNA form, the CDR3 reads TGTGCCAGTAGTAAATGGGACAGCACCTACGAGCAGTACTTC. Protein: CASSKWDSTYEQYF.

Concerning this clone: The junction does not match germline at one end; this may be a read error. The rearrangement joins TRBV5-6 to TRBJ1-2; 8 bases fit TRBD1. The CDR3 has 13 residues. The germline gives CDR1 SGHDT, CDR2 YYEEEE. CDR3 sequence: CAGSSTGGGGYTF. The DNA of the CDR3 is TGTGCCGGCAGCTCAACAGGGGGTGGTGGCTACACCTTC.

The J gene is TRBJ1-3, the V gene TRBV7-9; D perhaps matches TRBD1 (6 bases). This CDR3 spans 17 amino acids. V lost 1 base and J 4 bases, leaving 17 bases between the germline ends. CDR1 is SEHNR and CDR2 is FQNEAQ in the germline V gene (reference sequence). This chain's CDR3 is CASSLDRTEDRGNTIYF. For the CDR3, the DNA is TGTGCCAGCAGCTTAGACCGGACAGAAGACCGCGGAAACACCATATATTTT. Complete variable domain (other parts from reference TRBV7-9 and TRBJ1-3): DTGVSQNPRHKITKRGQNVTFRCDPISEHNRLYWYRQTLGQGPEFLTYFQNEAQLEKSRLLSDRFSAERPKGSFSTLEIQRTEQGDSAMYLCASSLDRTEDRGNTIYFGEGSWLTVV.

The J gene is TRBJ2-7, the V gene TRBV10-1, with 7 nucleotides matching TRBD1. The ends lost 5 bases at V and 2 bases at J; junction bases unmatched: 9. Per germline, CDR1 WNHNN and CDR2 SYGVQD (reference sequence). The CDR3 runs 15 residues. CDR3 nucleotides: TGCGCCAGCAGTCGGGACAGTTCATCTGCCTACGAGCAGTACTTC. Amino acid sequence: CASSRDSSSAYEQYF.

J is TRBJ2-7 and V is TRBV14; TRBD1 matches 10 bases. The CDR3 covers 13 residues. Germline trimming cut 5 bases from V and 3 bases from J; bases unmatched to any gene: 1. Per germline, CDR1 SGHDN and CDR2 FVKESK. CDR3 loop: CASSGQGVYEQYF. The CDR3 DNA reads TGTGCCAGCAGCGGACAGGGGGTCTACGAGCAGTACTTC.

This chain links TRBV6-6 with TRBJ1-5, with 12 bases lining up with TRBD1. The germline CDR1 and CDR2 sequences are MNHNY and SVGAGI (reference sequence). The CDR3 covers 16 residues. V shed 6 bases, J shed 5 bases, and the junction held 8 bases outside the gene matches. The CDR3 here is CASRGQGAGVDQPQHF. The DNA of the CDR3 is TGTGCCAGCAGGGGACAGGGGGCGGGTGTGGATCAGCCCCAGCATTTT.

This chain uses TRBV18 with TRBJ2-3; 9 nucleotides match TRBD2. The CDR3 is made up of 16 amino acids. The germline CDR1 and CDR2 sequences are KGHSH and LQKENI. The ends lost 0 bases at V and 6 bases at J; junction bases unmatched: 7. The CDR3 DNA reads TGTGCCAGCTCACCACCGACTAGCGGAGCGGCGGATACGCAGTATTTT. The encoded protein is CASSPPTSGAADTQYF.

This clone was counted once. The chain links TRBV19 to TRBJ1-2; D possibly corresponds to TRBD1 (6 bases). Trimming left V 6 bases short and J 1 base short, with 9 bases between. CDR1 and CDR2 (germline): LNHDA, SQIVND (reference sequence). The CDR3 has 13 amino acids. The CDR3 here is CASSQGINYGYTF. In DNA, the CDR3 is TGTGCCAGTAGCCAGGGGATTAACTATGGCTACACCTTC.

This clone was picked up a small number of times. The CDR3: CASSESAGTGELFF. The DNA of the CDR3 is TGCGCCAGCAGTGAATCCGCGGGGACCGGGGAGCTGTTTTTT. The chain joins TRBV10-2 to TRBJ2-2, with D tentatively TRBD2 (6 bases). Trimming shortened V by 3 bases and J by 5 bases, and 10 bases separated the two germline ends. From germline, CDR1 is WSHSY and CDR2 SAAADI. There are 14 residues in the CDR3.

The V and J genes are TRBV11-2 and TRBJ2-1; 7 bases fit TRBD2. V shed 2 bases and J 7 bases; nucleotides not matched to a gene: 11. Per the germline V gene, CDR1 is SGHAT and CDR2 is FQNNGV. This CDR3 is built from 16 residues. CDR3 region: CASSLRLAGSGNEQFF. DNA for the CDR3: TGTGCCAGCAGCTTACGACTAGCAGGTTCCGGAAATGAGCAGTTCTTC. Using reference TRBV11-2 and TRBJ2-1 for the parts outside the CDR3, the full variable domain is EAGVAQSPRYKIIEKRQSVAFWCNPISGHATLYWYQQILGQGPKLLIQFQNNGVVDDSQLPKDRFSAERLKGVDSTLKIQPAKLEDSAVYLCASSLRLAGSGNEQFFGPGTRLTVL.

The rearrangement uses TRBV12-5 and TRBJ1-6; D not resolved. V lost 0 bases to trimming and J lost 4 bases, with 25 bases between them. This CDR3 contains 21 residues. Per the germline V gene, CDR1 is LGHNT and CDR2 is FRNRAP. For the CDR3, the DNA is TGTGCTAGTGGTTTGGTAACTCTAAGGGTCGTGACCGAGCCGTATAATTCACCCCTCCACTTT. Protein: CASGLVTLRVVTEPYNSPLHF.

This chain connects TRBV7-6 to TRBJ1-5, with 7 bases identical to TRBD1. CDR1 SGHVS and CDR2 FNYEAQ come from the germline V gene. Germline trimming cut 2 bases from V and 6 bases from J; bases unmatched to any gene: 7. There are 15 residues in the CDR3. CDR3 DNA sequence: TGTGCCAGCAGCTTAAGACAGGGTTTCAGTCAGCCCCAGCATTTT. It is translated as CASSLRQGFSQPQHF.

The gene calls are TRBV7-9 and TRBJ1-2; D is uncertain. This CDR3 has 14 residues. Trimming cost V 1 base and J 2 bases, with 8 bases left between them. Germline assignment: CDR1 SEHNR and CDR2 FQNEAQ (reference sequence). CDR3 region: CASSLVRANYGYTF. The CDR3 region has the DNA TGTGCCAGCAGCTTAGTCCGGGCCAACTATGGCTACACCTTC.

This chain uses TRBV11-3 with TRBJ2-6; TRBD2 is a possible D gene (6 bases). The V end lost 5 bases, the J end lost 1 base, and 12 bases lay between the germline ends. This CDR3 comprises 16 residues. Germline V gene lookup returns CDR1 SGHNT and CDR2 YENEEA. CDR3 protein: CASSDIGGSGANVLTF. The CDR3 DNA follows: TGTGCCAGCAGCGACATCGGGGGTTCTGGGGCCAACGTCCTGACTTTC.

The chain combines TRBV30 with TRBJ1-6; D may be TRBD1 (5 bases). Trimming pared 3 bases from V and 10 bases from J, leaving 10 bases between. Germline V gene lookup returns CDR1 GTSNPN and CDR2 SVGIG (reference sequence). This CDR3 is 12 amino acids long. CDR3: CAWRAGNSPLHF. In nucleotides, the CDR3 is TGTGCCTGGAGAGCAGGGAACTCACCCCTCCACTTT.

The chain couples TRBV15 to TRBJ1-6, with D possibly matching TRBD1 (5 bases). The germline CDR1 and CDR2 sequences are LNHNV and YYDKDF (reference sequence). V was shortened by 6 bases and J by 0 bases, with 9 bases between the two germline ends. This CDR3 is 15 amino acids long. The CDR3 is CATSRGSSYNSPLHF. The CDR3 DNA follows: TGTGCCACCAGTCGGGGGAGCTCCTATAATTCACCCCTCCACTTT.

CDR3 coding DNA: TGCGCCAGCAGCTTGGAGTGGGGGAACACTGAAGCTTTCTTT. Protein: CASSLEWGNTEAFF. The genes are TRBV5-1 and TRBJ1-1; no clear D gene. The CDR3 runs 14 residues. V was cut by 0 bases and J by 1 base, with 7 bases left in between. Germline V CDR1 and CDR2: SGHRS, YFSETQ.

This clone showed up just a few times. The J gene is TRBJ1-1, the V gene TRBV29-1, with D possibly TRBD1 on 6 matching bases. The CDR3 contains 13 residues. Germline CDR1 and CDR2: SQVTM and ANQGSEA. With 4 bases removed from V and 1 base from J, the gap between germline ends came to 10 bases. As DNA, the CDR3 is TGCAGCGTTGTACCGGGGGCGAACACTGAAGCTTTCTTT. Amino acids: CSVVPGANTEAFF.

This chain joins TRBV5-6 and TRBJ1-5; D call uncertain. V was clipped by 2 bases and J by 0 bases, with 6 bases between them. The CDR3 is 14 amino acids. CDR1 SGHDT and CDR2 YYEEEE come from the germline V gene. The CDR3: CASSLRNSNQPQHF. The CDR3 coding sequence is TGTGCCAGCAGCTTAAGGAATAGCAATCAGCCCCAGCATTTT.